The 10 T cell receptor beta chains below were found in one sample sequenced in a study of T cell responses to AZD1222 COVID-19 vaccine. Profiled with immunoSEQ multiplex PCR; TCRdb holds only in-frame clones, not every one. The sample includes over 100,000 clones, around 90% of them seen just once. Sequenced material: peripheral blood, taken on day 0 of AZD1222 vaccination. All receptors come from an adult in good health.

The chain couples TRBV5-6 to TRBJ2-7; D perhaps matches TRBD2 (6 bases). Germline lookup yields CDR1 SGHDT and CDR2 YYEEEE. The V end was cut by 1 base, the J end by 1 base, with 15 bases between. The CDR3 has 16 residues. CDR3 region: CASSLYGGGRSYEQYF. The CDR3 DNA reads as TGTGCCAGCAGCTTGTACGGGGGAGGAAGGTCCTACGAGCAGTACTTC.

This chain links TRBV25-1 with TRBJ2-7; D may match TRBD1 or TRBD2 (5 bases each). Deletions cut 0 bases from V and 6 bases from J, with 6 bases between. The CDR3 contains 12 residues. Germline V gives CDR1 MGHDK, CDR2 SYGVNS. CDR3 in DNA: TGTGCCAGCAGTGAATATGGGACCGAGCAGTACTTC. It is translated as CASSEYGTEQYF.

The CDR3 sequence is CASSLVGGPTEAFF. As DNA, the CDR3 is TGCGCCAGCAGCTTGGTTGGGGGGCCCACTGAAGCTTTCTTT. This chain joins TRBV5-1 and TRBJ1-1; tentative D call: TRBD1 (6 bases). V gave up 0 bases and J gave up 4 bases, with 10 bases separating them. Germline V gene data show CDR1 as SGHRS and CDR2 as YFSETQ. This CDR3 is built from 14 residues.

The chain combines TRBV27 with TRBJ1-1; no reliable D call. The germline V gene has CDR1 MNHEY and CDR2 SMNVEV (reference sequence). V was pared by 6 bases and J by 8 bases, with 19 bases between. The CDR3 has 14 residues. The CDR3 DNA follows: TGTGCCAGCAGATCTAGTGAGTTGTTGACAGAAGCTTTCTTT. This translates into CASRSSELLTEAFF.

This chain uses TRBV7-9 with TRBJ1-1, with 7 nucleotides matching TRBD1. Germline trimming cut 7 bases from V and 1 base from J; bases unmatched to any gene: 9. CDR1 is SEHNR and CDR2 is FQNEAQ in the germline V gene (reference sequence). The CDR3 length is 15 residues. The chain's CDR3 is CASIPMGTANTEAFF. DNA of the CDR3: TGTGCCAGCATCCCAATGGGGACAGCGAACACTGAAGCTTTCTTT.

J is TRBJ2-1 and V is TRBV2, with 11 bases aligning to TRBD2. The CDR3 loop spans 15 amino acids. Germline V gene data show CDR1 as SNHLY and CDR2 as FYNNEI. The trim removed 7 bases at V and 3 bases at J, leaving 5 bases unmatched. CDR3 in DNA: TGTGCCAGCACCTTGGGACTAGCGGTCTACAATGAGCAGTTCTTC. This sequence encodes CASTLGLAVYNEQFF.

The genes are TRBV7-2 and TRBJ1-4; 9 nucleotides line up with TRBD1. Germline CDR1 is SGHTA and CDR2 is FQGNSA. This CDR3 is 15 amino acids long. J lost 10 bases, V lost 5 bases, and 11 bases had no gene match. In nucleotides, the CDR3 is TGTGCCAGCAGCACTAACAGGGGGCTTTTCGGAAAACTGTTTTTT. Translated, it gives CASSTNRGLFGKLFF.

The gene calls are TRBV6-5 and TRBJ1-1; 7 nucleotides line up with TRBD1. The ends lost 7 bases at V and 0 bases at J; junction bases unmatched: 5. This CDR3 is 14 amino acids long. The germline V gene encodes CDR1 MNHEY and CDR2 SVGAGI. As DNA, the CDR3 is TGTGCCAGCATCTTCAGGGGGATGAACACTGAAGCTTTCTTT. Amino acids: CASIFRGMNTEAFF.

This clone was observed a single time. J is TRBJ1-3 and V is TRBV2; TRBD1 matches at 10 bases. V lost 6 bases and J lost 8; bases outside the gene matches: 4. The germline V gene has CDR1 SNHLY and CDR2 FYNNEI. This CDR3 contains 13 residues. This chain's CDR3 is CASRGQGEHTIYF. In nucleotides, the CDR3 is TGTGCCAGCAGAGGACAGGGGGAACACACCATATATTTT.

The CDR3 sequence: CASTVSGRVTDTQYF. In DNA form, the CDR3 reads TGTGCCAGCACCGTTAGCGGGAGGGTTACAGATACGCAGTATTTT. V is TRBV27 and J is TRBJ2-3, with 11 bases fitting TRBD2. With V trimmed by 7 bases and J by 3 bases, 6 bases remained unmatched. This CDR3 region has 15 residues. Germline assignment: CDR1 MNHEY and CDR2 SMNVEV (reference sequence).